This T cell receptor beta chain came from a study of PD-1 blockade in classical Hodgkin lymphoma. Whole-study findings and limits: Exclusion applied to patients who initiated nivolumab less than 1 year following ASCT.

As to this clone: Antigen unknown.

Sequencing used immunoSEQ multiplex PCR; TCRdb keeps in-frame clones, though not all of them. The data show roughly 40,000 clones, with more than 70% seen just once and roughly 35% held by the top ten. Time point given: cycle 4 day 1 (C4D1), after less than 7 weeks of nivolumab. No patient escaped relapse after autologous stem cell transplantation, and brentuximab vedotin exposure varied. The sequence was collected from a human donor with classical Hodgkin lymphoma. This material consisted of peripheral blood mononuclear cells (PBMCs), taken before the fourth cycle of nivolumab.

The DNA for the CDR3 is TGTGCCAGCAGCGCCCCCGGGACTAGTGAGACCCAGTACTTC. As protein: CASSAPGTSETQYF. The V gene is TRBV7-3, the J gene TRBJ2-5; the match to TRBD2 covers 8 bases. Germline values: CDR1 SGHTA, CDR2 FQGTGA. The CDR3 is 14 residues long. Unmatched junction bases numbered 7, after V lost 5 bases and J lost 5 bases.